This paragraph reports one T cell receptor beta chain. This PCR relied on a set of 60 Vbeta primers and 13 Jbeta primers. TCRdb keeps only in-frame clones here, not all; method: immunoSEQ multiplex PCR. Of 200,000 or so clones detected, approximately 81% appear once; the ten largest clones hold approximately 2.8%. The data were taken from a study of cytomegalovirus exposure and HLA in healthy donors. About the study: Within an early data release were around 87 million unique TCRs drawn from HLA-typed donors. Of a few hundred genotyped donors, about 81% clustered with self-reported Caucasian donors.

The CDR3 extends over 13 amino acids. Trimming took off 1 base at V and 6 bases at J, with 4 bases between the two ends. CDR1 MNHEY and CDR2 SMNVEV come from the germline V gene (reference sequence). The rearrangement links TRBV27 to TRBJ1-6; D is uncertain. This clonotype originated in a man aged 25-45 years in good health and CMV-seronegative. Sequencing was carried out using PBMCs. The CDR3 protein is CASSLYSNSPLHF. Written as DNA, the CDR3 is TGTGCCAGCAGTTTATACAGTAATTCACCCCTCCACTTT.